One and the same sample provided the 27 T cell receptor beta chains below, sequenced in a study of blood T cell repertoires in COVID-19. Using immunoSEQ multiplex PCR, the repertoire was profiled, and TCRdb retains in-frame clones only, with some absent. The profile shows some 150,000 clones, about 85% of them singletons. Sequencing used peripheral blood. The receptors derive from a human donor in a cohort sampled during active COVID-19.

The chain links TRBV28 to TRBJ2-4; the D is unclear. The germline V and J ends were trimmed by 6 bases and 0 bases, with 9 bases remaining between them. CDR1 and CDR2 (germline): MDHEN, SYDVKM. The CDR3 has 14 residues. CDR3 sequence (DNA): TGTGCCAGCAGCCCCCCCGTAGCCAAAAACATTCAGTACTTC. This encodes CASSPPVAKNIQYF.

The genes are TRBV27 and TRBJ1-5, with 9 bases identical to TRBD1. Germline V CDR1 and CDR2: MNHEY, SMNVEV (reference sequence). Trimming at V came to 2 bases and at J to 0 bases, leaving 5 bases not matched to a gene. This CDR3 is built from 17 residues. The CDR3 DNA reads TGTGCCAGCAGTTTAGGGACAGGGCCATATAGCAATCAGCCCCAGCATTTT. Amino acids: CASSLGTGPYSNQPQHF.

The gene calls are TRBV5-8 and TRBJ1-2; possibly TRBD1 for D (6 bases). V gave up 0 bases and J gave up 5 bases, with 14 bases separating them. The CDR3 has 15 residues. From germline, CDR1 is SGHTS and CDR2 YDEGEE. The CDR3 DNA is TGTGCCAGCAGCTTGGGGACAGCCCCAGGATATGGCTACACCTTC. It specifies CASSLGTAPGYGYTF.

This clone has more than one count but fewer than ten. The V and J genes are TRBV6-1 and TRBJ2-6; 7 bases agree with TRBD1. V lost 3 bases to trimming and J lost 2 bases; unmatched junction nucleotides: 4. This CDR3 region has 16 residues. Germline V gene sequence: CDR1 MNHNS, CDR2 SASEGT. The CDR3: CASSDFDRAGANVLTF. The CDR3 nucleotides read TGTGCCAGCAGTGATTTCGACAGGGCTGGGGCCAACGTCCTGACTTTC.

The CDR3 protein is CASSIPGRDQPQHF. The CDR3 region has the DNA TGTGCCAGTAGTATCCCAGGGAGGGATCAGCCCCAGCATTTT. The V gene is TRBV19, the J gene TRBJ1-5; perhaps TRBD1 as D (5 bases). CDR3 size: 14 residues. The ends were cut back, 3 bases at V and 5 bases at J, with 11 bases in the middle. Germline V gene lookup returns CDR1 LNHDA and CDR2 SQIVND (reference sequence). Based on the CDR3 plus reference TRBV19 and TRBJ1-5, the full variable domain is DGGITQSPKYLFRKEGQNVTLSCEQNLNHDAMYWYRQDPGQGLRLIYYSQIVNDFQKGDIAEGYSVSREKKESFPLTVTSAQKNPTAFYLCASSIPGRDQPQHFGDGTRLSIL.

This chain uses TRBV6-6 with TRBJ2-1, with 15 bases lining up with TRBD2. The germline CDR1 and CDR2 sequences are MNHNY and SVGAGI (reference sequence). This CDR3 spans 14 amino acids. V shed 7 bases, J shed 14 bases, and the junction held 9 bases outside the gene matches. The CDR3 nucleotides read TGTGCCAGCAAACCACGGACTAGCGGGGGGGGAAAGTTCTTC. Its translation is CASKPRTSGGGKFF.

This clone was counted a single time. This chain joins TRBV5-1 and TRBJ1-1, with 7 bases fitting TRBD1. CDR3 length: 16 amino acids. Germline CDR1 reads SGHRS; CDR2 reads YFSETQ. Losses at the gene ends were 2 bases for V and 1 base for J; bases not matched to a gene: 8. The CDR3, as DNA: TGCGCCAGCAGCTTCACAACAGGGGCGACGAACACTGAAGCTTTCTTT. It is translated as CASSFTTGATNTEAFF. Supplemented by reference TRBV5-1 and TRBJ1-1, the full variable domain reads KAGVTQTPRYLIKTRGQQVTLSCSPISGHRSVSWYQQTPGQGLQFLFEYFSETQRNKGNFPGRFSGRQFSNSRSEMNVSTLELGDSALYLCASSFTTGATNTEAFFGQGTRLTVV.

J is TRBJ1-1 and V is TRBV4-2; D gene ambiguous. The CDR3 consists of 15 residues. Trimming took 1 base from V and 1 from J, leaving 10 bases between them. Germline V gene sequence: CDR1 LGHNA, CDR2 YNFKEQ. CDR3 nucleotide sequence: TGTGCCAGCAGCCAAGTTGGCGGAGGGAACACTGAAGCTTTCTTT. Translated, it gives CASSQVGGGNTEAFF.

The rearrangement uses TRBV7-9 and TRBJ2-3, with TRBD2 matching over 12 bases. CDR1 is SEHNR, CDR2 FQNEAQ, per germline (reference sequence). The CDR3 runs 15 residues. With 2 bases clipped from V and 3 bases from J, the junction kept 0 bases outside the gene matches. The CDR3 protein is CASSLLAGGTDTQYF. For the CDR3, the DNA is TGTGCCAGCAGCTTACTAGCGGGGGGGACAGATACGCAGTATTTT.

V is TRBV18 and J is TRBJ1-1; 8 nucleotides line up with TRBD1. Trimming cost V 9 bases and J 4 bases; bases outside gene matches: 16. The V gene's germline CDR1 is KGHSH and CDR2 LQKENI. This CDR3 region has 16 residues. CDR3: CARSDREIGWGTEAFF. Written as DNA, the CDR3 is TGTGCCAGGTCGGACAGGGAAATAGGGTGGGGCACTGAAGCTTTCTTT. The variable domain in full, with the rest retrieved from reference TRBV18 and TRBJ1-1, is NAGVMQNPRHLVRRRGQEARLRCSPMKGHSHVYWYRQLPEEGLKFMVYLQKENIIDESGMPKERFSAEFPKEGPSILRIQQVVRGDSAAYFCARSDREIGWGTEAFFGQGTRLTVV.

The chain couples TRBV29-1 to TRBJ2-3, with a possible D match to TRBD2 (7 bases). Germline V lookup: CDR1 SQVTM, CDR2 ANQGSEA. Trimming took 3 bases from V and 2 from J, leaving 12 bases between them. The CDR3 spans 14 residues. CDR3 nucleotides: TGCAGCGTTGAGGCGGGGGCGACCACAGATACGCAGTATTTT. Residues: CSVEAGATTDTQYF.

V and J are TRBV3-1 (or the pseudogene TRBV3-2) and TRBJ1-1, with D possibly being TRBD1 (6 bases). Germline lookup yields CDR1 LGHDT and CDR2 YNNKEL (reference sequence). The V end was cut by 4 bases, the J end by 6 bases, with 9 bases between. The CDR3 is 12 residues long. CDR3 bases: TGTGCCAGCAGCCTCAGGGGAGCTGAAGCTTTCTTT. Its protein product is CASSLRGAEAFF.

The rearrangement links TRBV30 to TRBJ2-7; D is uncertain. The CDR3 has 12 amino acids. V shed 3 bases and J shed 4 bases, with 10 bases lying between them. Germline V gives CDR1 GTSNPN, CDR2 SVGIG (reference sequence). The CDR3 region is CAWRERRYEQYF. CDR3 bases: TGTGCCTGGAGGGAGCGCCGGTACGAGCAGTACTTC.

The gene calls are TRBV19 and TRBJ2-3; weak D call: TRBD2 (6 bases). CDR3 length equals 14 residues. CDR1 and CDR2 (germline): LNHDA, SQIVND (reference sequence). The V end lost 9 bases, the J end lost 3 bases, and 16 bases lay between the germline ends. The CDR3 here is CASSSGGGTDTQYF. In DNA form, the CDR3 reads TGTGCCAGCAGCTCGGGTGGGGGGACAGATACGCAGTATTTT.

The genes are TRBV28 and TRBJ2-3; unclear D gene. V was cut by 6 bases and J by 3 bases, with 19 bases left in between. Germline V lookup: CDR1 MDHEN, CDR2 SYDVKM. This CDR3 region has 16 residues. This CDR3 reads CASSPPSGYRTDTQYF. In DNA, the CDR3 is TGTGCCAGCAGCCCCCCGTCCGGTTACCGAACAGATACGCAGTATTTT.

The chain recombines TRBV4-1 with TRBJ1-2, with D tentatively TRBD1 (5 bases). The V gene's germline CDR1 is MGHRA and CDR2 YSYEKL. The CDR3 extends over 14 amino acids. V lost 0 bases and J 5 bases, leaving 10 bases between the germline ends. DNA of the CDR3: TGCGCCAGCAGCCAAGAATCCAGGGTTTATGGCTACACCTTC. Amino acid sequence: CASSQESRVYGYTF.

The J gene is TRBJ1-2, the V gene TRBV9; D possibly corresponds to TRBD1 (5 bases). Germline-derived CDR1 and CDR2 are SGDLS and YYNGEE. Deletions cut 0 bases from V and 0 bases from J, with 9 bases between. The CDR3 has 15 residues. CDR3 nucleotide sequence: TGTGCCAGCAGCGTAGCCGACAGTCCTAACTATGGCTACACCTTC. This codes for CASSVADSPNYGYTF.

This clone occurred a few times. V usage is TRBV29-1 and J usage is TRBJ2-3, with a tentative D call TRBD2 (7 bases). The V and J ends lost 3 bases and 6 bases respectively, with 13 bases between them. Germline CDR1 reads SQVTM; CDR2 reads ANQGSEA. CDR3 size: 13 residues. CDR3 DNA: TGCAGCGTTGAGCGGGCGGGGGCCGATACGCAGTATTTT. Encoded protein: CSVERAGADTQYF.

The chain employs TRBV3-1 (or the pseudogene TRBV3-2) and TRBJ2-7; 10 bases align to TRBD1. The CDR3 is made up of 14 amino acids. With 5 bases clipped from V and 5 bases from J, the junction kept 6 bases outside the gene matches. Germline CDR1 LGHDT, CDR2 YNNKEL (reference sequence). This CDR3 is CASSGGQGLDEQYF. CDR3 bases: TGTGCCAGCAGCGGGGGACAGGGGTTGGACGAGCAGTACTTC.

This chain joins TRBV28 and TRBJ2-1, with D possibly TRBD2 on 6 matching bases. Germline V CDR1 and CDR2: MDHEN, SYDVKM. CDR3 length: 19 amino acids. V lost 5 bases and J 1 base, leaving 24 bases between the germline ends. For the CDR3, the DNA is TGTGCCAGCAGTGAACCATTTCAGGGACTTCTCCGATCCTACAATGAGCAGTTCTTC. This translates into CASSEPFQGLLRSYNEQFF.

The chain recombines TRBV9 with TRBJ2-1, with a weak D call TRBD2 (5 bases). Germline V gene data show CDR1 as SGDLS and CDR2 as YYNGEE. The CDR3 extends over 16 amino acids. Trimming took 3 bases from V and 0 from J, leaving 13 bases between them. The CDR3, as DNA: TGTGCCAGCAGCGGAGGGCGGGCCAGCTCCTACAATGAGCAGTTCTTC. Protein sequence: CASSGGRASSYNEQFF.

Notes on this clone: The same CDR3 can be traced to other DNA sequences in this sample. CDR3 residues: CASSSGTGAYEQYF. Written as DNA, the CDR3 is TGTGCCAGCTCTTCCGGGACAGGGGCCTACGAGCAGTACTTC. V gene TRBV18 combines with J gene TRBJ2-7, with 10 positions matching TRBD1. Germline CDR1 reads KGHSH; CDR2 reads LQKENI. CDR3 length equals 14 residues. Trimming cost V 6 bases and J 2 bases; bases outside gene matches: 4.

The CDR3 bases are TGTGCCAGCAGCTACGGGACAGGGGTCCCCTACGAGCAGTACTTC. Protein: CASSYGTGVPYEQYF. The chain couples TRBV5-4 to TRBJ2-7; 10 bases align to TRBD1. The V and J ends lost 3 bases and 2 bases, in that order; junction bases with no gene match: 5. This CDR3 contains 15 residues. Germline V lookup: CDR1 SGHNT, CDR2 YYREEE (reference sequence).

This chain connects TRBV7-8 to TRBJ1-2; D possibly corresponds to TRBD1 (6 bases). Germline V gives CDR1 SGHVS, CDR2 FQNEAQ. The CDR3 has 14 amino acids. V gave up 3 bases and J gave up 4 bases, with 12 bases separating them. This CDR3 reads CASSFADRLYGYTF. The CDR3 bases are TGTGCCAGCAGCTTTGCCGACAGGCTCTATGGCTACACCTTC. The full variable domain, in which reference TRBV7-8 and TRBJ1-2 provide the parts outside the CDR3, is GAGVSQSPRYKVAKRGQDVALRCDPISGHVSLFWYQQALGQGPEFLTYFQNEAQLDKSGLPSDRFFAERPEGSVSTLKIQRTQQEDSAVYLCASSFADRLYGYTFGSGTRLTVV.

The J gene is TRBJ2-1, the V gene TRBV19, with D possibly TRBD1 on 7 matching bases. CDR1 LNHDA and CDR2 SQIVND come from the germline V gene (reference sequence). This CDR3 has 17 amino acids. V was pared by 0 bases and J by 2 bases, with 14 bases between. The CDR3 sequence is CASSIEAAGGPYNEQFF. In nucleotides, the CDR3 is TGTGCCAGTAGTATAGAAGCGGCAGGGGGGCCCTACAATGAGCAGTTCTTC.

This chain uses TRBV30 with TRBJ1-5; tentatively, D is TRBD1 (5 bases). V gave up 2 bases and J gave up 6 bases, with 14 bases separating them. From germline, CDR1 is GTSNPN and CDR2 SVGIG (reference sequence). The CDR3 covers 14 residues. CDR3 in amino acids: CAWSQGVGVQPQHF. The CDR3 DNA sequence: TGTGCCTGGAGTCAAGGGGTAGGGGTTCAGCCCCAGCATTTT. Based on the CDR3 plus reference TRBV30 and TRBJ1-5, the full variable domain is SQTIHQWPATLVQPVGSPLSLECTVEGTSNPNLYWYRQAAGRGLQLLFYSVGIGQISSEVPQNLSASRPQDRQFILSSKKLLLSDSGFYLCAWSQGVGVQPQHFGDGTRLSIL.

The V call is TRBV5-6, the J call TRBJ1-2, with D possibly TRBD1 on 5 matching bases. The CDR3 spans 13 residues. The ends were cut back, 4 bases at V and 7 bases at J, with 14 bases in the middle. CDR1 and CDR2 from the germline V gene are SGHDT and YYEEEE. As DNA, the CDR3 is TGTGCCAGCAGCCCTGCCAGGGATGGTGGCTACACCTTC. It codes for CASSPARDGGYTF.